This T cell receptor (beta chain) was observed in a study of a mutant IDH1 vaccine in newly diagnosed glioma. Turning to the study itself: Patients under treatment included roughly 62% males and 37.5% females and had a mean age of roughly 43 years. Most patients had radiochemotherapy with temozolomide before enrollment; others had one alone.

A single count supports this clone. Its antigen is not identified. The germline V gene has CDR1 SGHRS and CDR2 YFSETQ. The CDR3 sequence is 15 residues long. Trimming cost V 4 bases and J 4 bases, with 18 bases left between them. Specified time point: week 35, safety follow-up. Vaccine doses each comprised 300 ug of mutant IDH1 20-mer peptide, with topical imiquimod. New WHO grade 3 or 4 astrocytomas that were IDH1-mutant and ATRX-lost occurred in the donors. Data came from immunoSEQ multiplex PCR; TCRdb stores just in-frame clones and leaves some out. The sample lists 35,000 to 50,000 clones; roughly 92% were seen once.

Material: PBMCs, obtained from a glioma patient whose treatment included an IDH1 peptide vaccine. The chain carries TRBV5-1 and TRBJ2-7, with a weak D call TRBD2 (7 bases). This clonotype was sampled from a man between 50 and 59 years old with glioma. DNA for the CDR3: TGCGCCAGCAGCCCAAGGGGGGGAGGCGGTTACGAGCAGTACTTC. Translation: CASSPRGGGGYEQYF.